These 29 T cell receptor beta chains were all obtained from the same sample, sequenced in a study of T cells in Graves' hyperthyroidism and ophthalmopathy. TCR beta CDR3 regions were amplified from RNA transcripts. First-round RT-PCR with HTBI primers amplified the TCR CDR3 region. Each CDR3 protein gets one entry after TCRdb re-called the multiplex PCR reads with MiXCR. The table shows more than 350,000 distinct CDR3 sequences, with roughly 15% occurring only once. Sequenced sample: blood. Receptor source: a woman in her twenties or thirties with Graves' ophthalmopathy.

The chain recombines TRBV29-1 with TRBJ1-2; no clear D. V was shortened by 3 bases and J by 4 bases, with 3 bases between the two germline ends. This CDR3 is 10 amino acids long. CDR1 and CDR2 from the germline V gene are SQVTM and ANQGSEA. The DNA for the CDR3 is TGCAGCGTTGAGGGCTATGGCTACACCTTC. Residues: CSVEGYGYTF.

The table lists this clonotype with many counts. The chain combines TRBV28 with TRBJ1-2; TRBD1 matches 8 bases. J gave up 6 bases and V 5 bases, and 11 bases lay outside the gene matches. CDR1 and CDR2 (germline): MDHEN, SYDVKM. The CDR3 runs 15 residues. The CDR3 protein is CASSPYPDRANGYTF. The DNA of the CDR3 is TGTGCCAGCAGTCCATACCCGGACAGGGCAAATGGCTACACCTTC.

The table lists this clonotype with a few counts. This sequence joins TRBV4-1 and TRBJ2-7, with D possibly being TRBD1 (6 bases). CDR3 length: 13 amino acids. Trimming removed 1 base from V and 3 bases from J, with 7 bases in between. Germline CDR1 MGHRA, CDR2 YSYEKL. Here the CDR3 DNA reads TGCGCCAGCAGCCAAGGGACAGTCTACGAGCAGTACTTC. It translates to CASSQGTVYEQYF.

CDR3 in amino acids: CASSLVGQANTEAFF. The CDR3 region has the DNA TGTGCCAGCAGCTTAGTAGGACAGGCGAACACTGAAGCTTTCTTT. The chain combines TRBV7-8 with TRBJ1-1, with TRBD1 matching over 7 bases. J gave up 1 base and V 1 base, and 3 bases lay outside the gene matches. The germline V gene has CDR1 SGHVS and CDR2 FQNEAQ. The CDR3 consists of 15 residues.

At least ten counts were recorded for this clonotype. The CDR3 loop reads CAWSVHGSSAFF. CDR3 DNA: TGTGCCTGGAGTGTACATGGCTCTAGCGCTTTCTTT. The J gene is TRBJ1-1, the V gene TRBV30; no clear D. Trimming took 0 bases from V and 11 from J, leaving 13 bases between them. This CDR3 is 12 amino acids long. Per the germline V gene, CDR1 is GTSNPN and CDR2 is SVGIG (reference sequence).

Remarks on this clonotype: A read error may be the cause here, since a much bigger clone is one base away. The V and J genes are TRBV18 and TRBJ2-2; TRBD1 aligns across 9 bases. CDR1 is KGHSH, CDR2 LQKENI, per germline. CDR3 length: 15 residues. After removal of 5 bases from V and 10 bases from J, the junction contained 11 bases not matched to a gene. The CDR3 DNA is TGTGCCAGCTCAACAGGGGGCCTTATGCATTCGGAGCTGTTTTTT. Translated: CASSTGGLMHSELFF.

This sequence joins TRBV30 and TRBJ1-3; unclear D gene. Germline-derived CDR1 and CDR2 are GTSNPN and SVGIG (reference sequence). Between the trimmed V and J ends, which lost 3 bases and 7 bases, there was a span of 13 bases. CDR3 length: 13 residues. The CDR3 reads CAWSATLLNTIYF. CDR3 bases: TGTGCCTGGAGCGCGACCCTCCTGAACACCATATATTTT.

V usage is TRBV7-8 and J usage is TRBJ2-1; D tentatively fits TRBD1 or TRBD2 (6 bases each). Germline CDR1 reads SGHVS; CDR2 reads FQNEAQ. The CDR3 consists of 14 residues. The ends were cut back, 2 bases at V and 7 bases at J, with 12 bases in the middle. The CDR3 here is CASSLIPGANEQFF. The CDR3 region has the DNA TGTGCCAGCAGCTTAATACCGGGGGCTAATGAGCAGTTCTTC.

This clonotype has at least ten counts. The DNA of the CDR3 is TGTGCCAGCAGCTTAAAGGGGAGCCCTAGCACAGATACGCAGTATTTT. Translated, it gives CASSLKGSPSTDTQYF. J is TRBJ2-3 and V is TRBV13; perhaps D is TRBD1 or TRBD2 (5 bases each). V dropped 2 bases and J dropped 0 bases, with 12 bases sitting between them. Germline loops: CDR1 PRHDT, CDR2 FYEKMQ (reference sequence). The CDR3 consists of 16 residues.

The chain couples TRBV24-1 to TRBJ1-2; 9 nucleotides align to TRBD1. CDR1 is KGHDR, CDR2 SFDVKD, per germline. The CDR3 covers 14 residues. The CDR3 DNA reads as TGTGCGACCTTCGCCCCTTGGACAGGGGAGGGCTACACCTTC. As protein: CATFAPWTGEGYTF.

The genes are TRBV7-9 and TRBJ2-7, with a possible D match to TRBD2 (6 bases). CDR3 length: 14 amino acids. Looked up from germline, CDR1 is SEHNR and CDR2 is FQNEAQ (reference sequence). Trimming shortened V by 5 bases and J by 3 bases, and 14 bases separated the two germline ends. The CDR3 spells CASSPGGAVYEQYF. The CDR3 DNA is TGTGCCAGCAGCCCCGGAGGGGCGGTCTACGAGCAGTACTTC.

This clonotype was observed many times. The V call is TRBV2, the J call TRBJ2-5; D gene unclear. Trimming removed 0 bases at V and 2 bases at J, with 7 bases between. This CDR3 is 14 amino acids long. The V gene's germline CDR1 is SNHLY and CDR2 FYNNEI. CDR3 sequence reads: CASSEAQLQETQYF. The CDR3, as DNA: TGTGCCAGCAGTGAAGCGCAACTACAAGAGACCCAGTACTTC. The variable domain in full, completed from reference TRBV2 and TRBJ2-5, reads EPEVTQTPSHQVTQMGQEVILRCVPISNHLYFYWYRQILGQKVEFLVSFYNNEISEKSEIFDDQFSVERPDGSNFTLKIRSTKLEDSAMYFCASSEAQLQETQYFGPGTRLLVL.

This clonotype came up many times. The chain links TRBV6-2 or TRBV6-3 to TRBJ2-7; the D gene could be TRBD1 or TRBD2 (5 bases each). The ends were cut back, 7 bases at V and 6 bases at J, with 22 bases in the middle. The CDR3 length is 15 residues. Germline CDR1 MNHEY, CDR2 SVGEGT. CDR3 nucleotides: TGTGCCAGCACCCAGCCAGGGCCTTCTGCGGGCGAGCAGTACTTC. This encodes CASTQPGPSAGEQYF.

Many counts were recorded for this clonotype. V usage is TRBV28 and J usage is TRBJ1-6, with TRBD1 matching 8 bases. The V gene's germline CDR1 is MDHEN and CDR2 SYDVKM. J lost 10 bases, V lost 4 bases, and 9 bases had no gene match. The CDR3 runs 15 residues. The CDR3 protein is CASSSDRGLRSPLHF. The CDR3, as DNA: TGTGCCAGCAGTTCCGACAGGGGACTAAGGTCACCCCTCCACTTT.

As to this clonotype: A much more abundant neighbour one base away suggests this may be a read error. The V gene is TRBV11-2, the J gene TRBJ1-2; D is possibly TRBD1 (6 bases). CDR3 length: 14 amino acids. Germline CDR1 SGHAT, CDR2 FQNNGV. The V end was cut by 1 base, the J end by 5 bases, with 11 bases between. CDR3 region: CASSLGGTTYGYTF. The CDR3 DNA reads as TGTGCCAGCAGCTTAGGCGGGACAACATATGGCTACACCTTC.

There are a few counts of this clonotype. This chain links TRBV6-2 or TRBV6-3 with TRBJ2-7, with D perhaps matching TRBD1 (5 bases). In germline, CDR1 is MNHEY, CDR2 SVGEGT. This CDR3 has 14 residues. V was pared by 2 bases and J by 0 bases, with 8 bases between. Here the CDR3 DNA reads TGTGCCAGCAGTTACGCAGGGTTCTCCTACGAGCAGTACTTC. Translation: CASSYAGFSYEQYF.

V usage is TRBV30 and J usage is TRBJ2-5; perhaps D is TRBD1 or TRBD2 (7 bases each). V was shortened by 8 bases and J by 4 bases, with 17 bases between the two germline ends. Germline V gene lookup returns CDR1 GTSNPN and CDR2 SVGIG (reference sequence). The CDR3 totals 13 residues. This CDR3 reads CASDREGRETQYF. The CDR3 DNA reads TGTGCCAGCGACAGGGAGGGGCGAGAGACCCAGTACTTC.

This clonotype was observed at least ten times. The CDR3 protein is CASSDRGQSTDTQYF. CDR3 sequence (DNA): TGTGCCAGCAGTGACAGGGGGCAGAGCACAGATACGCAGTATTTT. The chain recombines TRBV28 with TRBJ2-3; TRBD1 aligns across 10 bases. This CDR3 is built from 15 residues. Germline CDR1 is MDHEN and CDR2 is SYDVKM. The V segment lost 5 bases and the J segment 0 bases; nucleotides outside the gene matches: 2.

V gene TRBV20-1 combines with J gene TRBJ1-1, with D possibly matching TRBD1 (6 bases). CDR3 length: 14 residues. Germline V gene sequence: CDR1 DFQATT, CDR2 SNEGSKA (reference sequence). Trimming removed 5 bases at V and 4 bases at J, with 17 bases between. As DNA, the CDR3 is TGCAGTGCTGGGGAGGGGGGAAGGGGCACTGAAGCTTTCTTT. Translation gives CSAGEGGRGTEAFF.

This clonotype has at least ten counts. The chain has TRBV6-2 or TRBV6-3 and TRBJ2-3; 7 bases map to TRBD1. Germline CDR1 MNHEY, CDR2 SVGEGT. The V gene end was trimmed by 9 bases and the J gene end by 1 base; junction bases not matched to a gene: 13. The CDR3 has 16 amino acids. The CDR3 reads CARIRTGAAGTDTQYF. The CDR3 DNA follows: TGTGCCAGAATACGAACAGGGGCAGCGGGCACAGATACGCAGTATTTT.

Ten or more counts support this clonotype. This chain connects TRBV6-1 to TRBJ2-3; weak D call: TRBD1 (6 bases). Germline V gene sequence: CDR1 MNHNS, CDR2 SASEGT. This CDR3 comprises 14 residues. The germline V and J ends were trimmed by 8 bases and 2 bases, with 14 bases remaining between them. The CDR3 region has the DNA TGTGCCAGCGCGAGATCAGGGGTCACAGATACGCAGTATTTT. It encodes CASARSGVTDTQYF.

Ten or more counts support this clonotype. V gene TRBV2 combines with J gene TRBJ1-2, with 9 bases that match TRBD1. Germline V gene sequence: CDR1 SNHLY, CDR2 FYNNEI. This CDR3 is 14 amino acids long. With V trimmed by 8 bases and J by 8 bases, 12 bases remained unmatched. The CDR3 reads CASPGQGFGGGYTF. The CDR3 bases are TGTGCCAGCCCGGGACAGGGATTTGGTGGCGGCTACACCTTC.

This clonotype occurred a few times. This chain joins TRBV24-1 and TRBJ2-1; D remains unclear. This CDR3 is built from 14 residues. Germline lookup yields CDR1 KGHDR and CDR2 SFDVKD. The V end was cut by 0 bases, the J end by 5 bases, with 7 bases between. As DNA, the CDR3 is TGTGCCACCAGTGATTTGAGACGGGACAATGAGCAGTTCTTC. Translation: CATSDLRRDNEQFF.

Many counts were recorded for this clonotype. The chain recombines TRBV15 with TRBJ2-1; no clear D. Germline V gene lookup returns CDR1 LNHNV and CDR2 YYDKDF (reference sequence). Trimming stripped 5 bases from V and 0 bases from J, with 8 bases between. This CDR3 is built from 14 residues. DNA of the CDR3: TGTGCCACCAGCTCTTCCCCCTCCTACAATGAGCAGTTCTTC. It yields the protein CATSSSPSYNEQFF.

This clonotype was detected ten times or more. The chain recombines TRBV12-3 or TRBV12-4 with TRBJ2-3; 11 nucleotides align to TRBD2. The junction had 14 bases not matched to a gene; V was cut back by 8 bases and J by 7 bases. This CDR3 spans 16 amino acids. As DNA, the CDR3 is TGTGCCAGCCACCAGCTACTAGCGGGGGCGGCAAATACGCAGTATTTT. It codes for CASHQLLAGAANTQYF.

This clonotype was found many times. As DNA, the CDR3 is TGTGCCAGCAAAAGCAGGGGACAGTCACCCCTCCACTTT. Residues: CASKSRGQSPLHF. The rearrangement uses TRBV2 and TRBJ1-6, with TRBD1 identical over 7 bases. The CDR3 has 13 residues. With V trimmed by 7 bases and J by 10 bases, 7 bases remained unmatched. Germline V CDR1 and CDR2: SNHLY, FYNNEI.

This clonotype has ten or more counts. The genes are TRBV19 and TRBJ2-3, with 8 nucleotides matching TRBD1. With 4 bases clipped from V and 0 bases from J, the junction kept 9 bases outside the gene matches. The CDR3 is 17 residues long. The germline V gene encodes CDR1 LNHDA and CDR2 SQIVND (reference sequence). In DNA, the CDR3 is TGTGCCAGTAGTAAGTGGACAGGGCTTACAAGCACAGATACGCAGTATTTT. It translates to CASSKWTGLTSTDTQYF.

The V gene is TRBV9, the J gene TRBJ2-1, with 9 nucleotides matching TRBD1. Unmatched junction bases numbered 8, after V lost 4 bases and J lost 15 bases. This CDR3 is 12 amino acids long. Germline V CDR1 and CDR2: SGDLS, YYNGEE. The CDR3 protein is CASSPTGTGMFF. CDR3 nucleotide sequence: TGTGCCAGCAGCCCCACCGGGACAGGGATGTTCTTC.

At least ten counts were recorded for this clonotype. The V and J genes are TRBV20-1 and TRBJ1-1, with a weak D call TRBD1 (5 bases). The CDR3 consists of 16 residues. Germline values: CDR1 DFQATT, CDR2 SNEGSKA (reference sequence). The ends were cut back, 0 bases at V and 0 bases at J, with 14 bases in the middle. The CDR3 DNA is TGCAGTGCTAGAGAGAAGTACAGGAAAATGAACACTGAAGCTTTCTTT. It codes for CSAREKYRKMNTEAFF.